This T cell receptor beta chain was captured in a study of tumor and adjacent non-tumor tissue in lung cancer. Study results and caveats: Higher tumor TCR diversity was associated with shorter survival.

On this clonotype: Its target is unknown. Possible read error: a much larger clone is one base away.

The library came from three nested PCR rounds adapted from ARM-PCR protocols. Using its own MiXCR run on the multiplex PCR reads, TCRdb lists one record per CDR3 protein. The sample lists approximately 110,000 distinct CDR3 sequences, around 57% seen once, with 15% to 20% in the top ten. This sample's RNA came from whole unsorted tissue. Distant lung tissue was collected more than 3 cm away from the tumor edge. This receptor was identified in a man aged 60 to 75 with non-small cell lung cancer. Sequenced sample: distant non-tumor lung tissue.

CDR3 sequence reads: CANSPYGSDVDEQFF. The CDR3 DNA is TGTGCCAACAGCCCCTACGGCTCGGATGTCGATGAGCAGTTCTTC. The chain combines TRBV7-9 with TRBJ2-1, with D uncertain. The CDR3 totals 15 residues. CDR1 and CDR2 from the germline V gene are SEHNR and FQNEAQ (reference sequence).